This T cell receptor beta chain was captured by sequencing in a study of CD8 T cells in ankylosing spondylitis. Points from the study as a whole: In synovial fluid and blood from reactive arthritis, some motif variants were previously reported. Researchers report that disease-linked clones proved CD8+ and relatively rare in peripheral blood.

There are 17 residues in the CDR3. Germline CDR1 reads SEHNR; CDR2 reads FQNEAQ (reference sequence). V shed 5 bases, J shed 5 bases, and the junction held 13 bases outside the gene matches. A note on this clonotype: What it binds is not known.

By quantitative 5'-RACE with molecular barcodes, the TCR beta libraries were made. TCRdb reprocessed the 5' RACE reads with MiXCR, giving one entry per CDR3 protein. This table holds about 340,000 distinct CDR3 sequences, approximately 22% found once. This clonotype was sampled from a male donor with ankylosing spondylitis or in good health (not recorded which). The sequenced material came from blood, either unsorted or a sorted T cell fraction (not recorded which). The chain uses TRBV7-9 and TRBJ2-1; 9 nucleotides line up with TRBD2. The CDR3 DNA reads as TGTGCCAGCAGCCCGCGGATAGCGGGGGTAAAAAACAATGAGCAGTTCTTC. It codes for CASSPRIAGVKNNEQFF.